The 2 T cell receptor beta chains below come from one sample, sequenced in a study of cytomegalovirus exposure and HLA in healthy donors. The PCR made use of 60 Vbeta and 13 Jbeta primers. Sequenced by immunoSEQ multiplex PCR; TCRdb stores in-frame clones only, minus some. The table lists 65,000 or so clones, around 62% of them singletons. The sample consisted of PBMCs. These receptors were obtained from a man aged 25-45 years in good health and CMV-seronegative.

This clone was detected once. The chain uses TRBV4-1 and TRBJ2-3, with TRBD2 identical over 10 bases. This CDR3 has 16 residues. Unmatched junction bases numbered 6, after V lost 1 base and J lost 5 bases. Germline CDR1 MGHRA, CDR2 YSYEKL. The CDR3 here is CASSQVSGGMLDTQYF. In DNA form, the CDR3 reads TGCGCCAGCAGCCAAGTTAGCGGGGGGATGTTAGATACGCAGTATTTT.

V usage is TRBV19 and J usage is TRBJ2-1; 9 nucleotides agree with TRBD2. V trimming: 10 bases; J trimming: 5 bases; junction bases outside the gene matches: 9. There are 14 residues in the CDR3. The V gene's germline CDR1 is LNHDA and CDR2 SQIVND (reference sequence). The DNA of the CDR3 is TGTGCCACCGCTAGGCTAGCGGGGAACAATGAGCAGTTCTTC. Translated, it gives CATARLAGNNEQFF.